The source of this T cell receptor beta chain is a study of blood T cell repertoires in COVID-19. TCRdb keeps only in-frame clones here, not all; method: immunoSEQ multiplex PCR. The table has 150,000 to 200,000 clones, roughly nine tenths seen once. Input material: peripheral blood. This receptor was taken from a woman in her sixties with COVID-19, enrolled during active disease.

CDR3 in amino acids: CAISGWAGGAGMDGYTF. The CDR3 DNA sequence: TGTGCCATCAGTGGGTGGGCAGGGGGCGCGGGAATGGATGGCTACACCTTC. This chain links TRBV10-3 with TRBJ1-2, with 8 bases fitting TRBD1. The CDR3 extends over 17 amino acids. CDR1 is ENHRY, CDR2 SYGVKD, per germline. The V and J ends lost 4 bases and 6 bases, in that order; junction bases with no gene match: 16.